This record covers a single T cell receptor beta chain. Its binding antigen is unknown. Base qualities are not at hand, and no much larger clone is one base apart. This sample is part of a study of blood T cell repertoires in COVID-19 (dated by TCRdb to about 2020). With regard to the full study: Collaborator samples came from the United States, Italy and Spain and covered acute and convalescent phases of COVID-19. The material from the prospective study consisted of cDNA or gDNA derived from T cells, B-cell-depleted T cells, or PBMCs. Deeply sampled blood TCRbeta repertoires from subjects exposed to, actively infected with, or recovered from COVID-19 were included in the dataset. The repertoires were released in a freely available public database intended as a resource for research on the immune response to SARS-CoV-2. The samples were drawn from two sources: the first 160 participants of the ongoing ImmuneRACE study, and over 950 subjects contributed by 6 global collaborators. Sample metadata almost always included a de-identified subject ID, COVID-19 status, age in years and sex. Where available, HLA class I and class II types were taken from metadata supplied by the sample provider and were not determined by assay-based typing.

V loses 7 bases of germline sequence and J loses 6 bases, and the interval between the two ends is 12 bases. Taken from cysteine to phenylalanine, the CDR3 has 12 residues. Only the CDR3 portion is preserved as DNA: 36 bases, with reading frame beginning at the first base. TCRbeta CDR3 regions were amplified from genomic DNA by means of the immunoSEQ Assay, a bias-controlled multiplex PCR. Turning to the authors' computational methods: Within the assay, amplification of reference gene primers was used to estimate how many nucleated cells each sample contained. Sequence reads were collapsed and filtered to measure the absolute abundance of every unique TCRbeta CDR3 rearrangement. For each sample, productive Simpson clonality was calculated by taking the square root of Simpson's diversity index across productive rearrangements. Not all clones reach the TCRdb copy of this immuneACCESS table, which keeps in-frame sequences only. Checked studies attribute under half of the gap to unresolved V genes and leave the rest unexplained. V, J and clone size reflect that table, while D and trimming were determined from the DNA. The sample contains 200,000 to 250,000 clones, around 82% of them found a single time. The ten largest clones take up 4.8% of the sample.

In the prospective study, participants were about 18 to 95 years old, resided in around 25 geographic areas of the United States, and were enrolled through a virtual design. In the prospective study, cohorts were assigned on the basis of participant-reported clinical history obtained from a screening survey and a study questionnaire. A participant counted as exposed if, within 2 weeks of entering the study, that participant had been in contact with someone who had a PCR-confirmed or clinician-diagnosed COVID-19 case. Each participant in the prospective study had whole blood, serum and a nasopharyngeal or oropharyngeal swab collected by mobile phlebotomists. Over an approximately two-month period, participants in the prospective study had the option of providing additional blood draws and questionnaires. Prospective study blood samples were shipped either frozen or at room temperature before DNA extraction.

The full study reports these points: Clinical and demographic metadata were provided uncurated, with the amount varying by source and participant.

The sequence was obtained from a woman aged 45 to 65 who had been exposed to COVID-19. The chain links TRBV12-3 or TRBV12-4 with TRBJ1-1; the D gene is possibly TRBD1, with 5 bases matching. Sample: PBMCs or T cells enriched from blood (not recorded which). CDR3 region: CASTTGVSEAFF. The DNA is TGTGCCAGCACCACAGGCGTCTCTGAAGCTTTCTTT.